This section outlines one T cell receptor beta chain sequence together with its context. Its antigen is as yet unknown. Template switching by 5'RACE produced TCR cDNA, adding a universal primer site and UMIs. In TCRdb, the 5' RACE reads were re-called with MiXCR into one record per CDR3 protein. Of about 340,000 distinct CDR3 sequences in the sample, under 5% were seen once. This sample is drawn from a study of T cells after yellow fever vaccination. Study results and caveats: Clonotypes shared by both compartments, CD4 and CD8, made up a small share. After the booster, around 95% of CD4 and just over 85% of CD8 primary-response clones were re-detected. The secondary response was weaker, and its peak arrived faster, on day 5 versus 15.

The CDR3 has 16 amino acids. In germline, CDR1 is SGHRS, CDR2 YFSETQ. Trimming at V came to 3 bases and at J to 5 bases, leaving 9 bases not matched to a gene. V and J are TRBV5-1 and TRBJ1-2; 11 bases line up with TRBD1. The sample in question was PBMCs, obtained 5 days after the yellow fever booster vaccination. The origin of this receptor is a man between 18 and 35 years old who received the YFV17D yellow fever vaccine. CDR3: CASSSDRGRVGYGYTF. CDR3 in DNA: TGCGCCAGCAGCTCGGACAGGGGGCGCGTCGGTTATGGCTACACCTTC.